The sequence of this TCR beta chain was determined in a study of cytomegalovirus exposure and HLA in healthy donors listed by TCRdb under 2017. In terms of the full investigation: According to an earlier analysis of 550 to 750 of the donors, about 170 million T cells yielded 117 million unique TCR beta sequences and around 300 Gb of sequence data. A later analysis re-analyzed previously published TCR beta repertoires from about 600 donors and added high-resolution HLA genotyping to study TCR occurrence patterns. The study profiled the T cell repertoires of fewer than 850 subjects by immunosequencing and related them to cytomegalovirus serostatus. Across 398 genotyped donors of the cohort, an average of about 240,000 unique TCR beta nucleotide sequences per donor were sequenced, and roughly a sixth of those sequences were non-productive. Of the 300 to 500 genotyped donors, less than 90% were placed in the genetic ancestry cluster associated with self-reported Caucasian donors. Genome-wide SNP genotypes for about three fifths of the roughly 670 donors were used in a later genetic analysis, which treated that subset as a discovery cohort. Donor age, sex, ethnicity and CMV serostatus were compiled together with the repertoire data. In the later analysis, no new phenotypic data were used to find candidate immune exposures; instead, reliance was placed on TCR beta sequences and their occurrence across donors. To predict cytomegalovirus infection status, the study combined high-throughput TCR immunosequencing, statistical association of individual TCRs with disease status, and machine learning. In addition to the first cohort of approximately 670 subjects, a separate validation cohort of under 150 different subjects was used. The number of donors typed differed by locus, with about 629-640 for A, B, C, DRB1 and DQB1, over 500 for DQA1, approximately 580 for DPA1, and 450 to 480 for DPB1. HLA typing covered class I and class II loci at four-digit resolution. All discovery cohort repertoires had been generated using a single sequencing platform. Roughly 5 DR-DQ haplotypes were handled as single units for association and clustering because linkage in the cohort was strong. Roughly 320 gigabases of sequencing data and about 92 million unique TCR sequences made up an early release that covered several hundred HLA-typed donors. The study was designed to test whether signatures of past pathogen exposure could be identified by cataloging public T cell receptors. To decide whether each TCR beta V gene segment behaved as functional or pseudogenic, an earlier analysis of over 500 of the donors relied on high-throughput TCR beta sequencing. General conclusions and limits of the study: Three of the identified cytomegalovirus-associated TCR beta chains were confirmed in vitro to be specific for cytomegalovirus antigens. A further reported finding was that TCR beta sequences accurately predicted the HLA-A and HLA-B alleles for most subjects in the first cohort. A group of highly shared sequence variants was considered likely to be a technical artifact of the sequencing pipeline. In both the original and validation cohorts, the classifier was reported to diagnose cytomegalovirus status with high specificity and sensitivity. This cohort had only TCR beta chains sequenced, and the lack of alpha or paired-chain data limited which features could be detected. An earlier analysis of approximately 540 of the donors showed that most TCR beta V segments appeared in productive rearrangements either about 87% or about 30% of the time, which broadly matched IMGT annotations. The authors suggested that the approach could potentially be extended to other disease states and immunological phenotypes. A later genetic analysis associated a missense DCLRE1C variant with V-gene and J-gene trimming of TCR beta chains, and an independent cohort replicated the association. Most TCR sequences were seen in very few donors, while some public TCRs were found in many individuals. A later analysis reported that several top co-occurrence clusters appeared linked to parvovirus B19, influenza, CMV and Epstein-Barr virus. Compared with equally common non-associated chains, HLA-associated TCR beta chains in a later analysis were more clonally expanded and had lower generation probabilities. A later analysis found that TCR association rates varied across HLA loci, with DRB1 alleles showing the most associated TCRs and HLA-C alleles the fewest. Because HLA typing was missing for some donors at each locus, association tests included only the typed subset. According to a later genetic analysis, donors in an Asian-associated ancestry cluster had fewer N-insertions in productive TCRs than the approximately 630-donor mean. Because counts were too low, seventeen rarely observed V segments, including chromosome 9 orphons, were excluded from the earlier analysis of 500 to 700 of the donors. Correlated functional status among segregating V segments might reflect linkage disequilibrium, but an unknown experimental factor could not be ruled out. Immune exposure information for the cohort was limited to CMV serostatus. When HLA alleles, especially DR and DQ, strongly co-occurred, attributing TCR associations to individual alleles was difficult. A total of 150 or so TCR beta chains were listed by the study as associated with cytomegalovirus. According to a later analysis, most CMV-associated TCR beta chains appeared to be HLA-restricted, and the HLA associations seemed to be driven largely by CMV exposure. Specific HLA alleles were associated with 15,000 to 20,000 TCR beta sequences at a false discovery rate of 0.05 in a later analysis. Presence/absence analyses assumed roughly uniform sequencing depth across donors, an assumption that may not hold.

Libraries were made using the immunoSEQ multiplex PCR assay. For the multiplex PCR, a mixture combining 60 forward primers for TCR Vbeta segments and 13 reverse primers for TCR Jbeta segments was used. The CDR3 region of rearranged TCR beta genes was amplified from genomic DNA with a multiplex PCR assay. On the Illumina HiSeq System, the amplified TCR beta libraries were sequenced as 87-base-pair reads. The paper's data handling went like this. In a later analysis, tens of millions of unique TCR beta chains were counted across the approximately 640 repertoires, and about 9.9 million of these chains were shared by at least two donors. Raw reads were error-corrected and collapsed into unique sequences with a nearest-neighbor algorithm that merged closely related sequences to remove PCR and sequencing errors. CDR3 sequences were aligned to IMGT reference sequences to assign V, D and J gene segments. For a sequence to be retained, a match of at least six nucleotides to both a V gene segment and a J gene segment was required. Rearrangements were classified as productive when the CDR3 lacked stop codons and remained in frame with V and J, and all other rearrangements were classified as non-productive. CDR3 was defined by IMGT convention, running from the second conserved V-encoded cysteine to the conserved J-encoded phenylalanine. Sequences without an unambiguous match to a single V gene segment were excluded from the earlier analysis of about 600 of the donors. An earlier analysis of some 500 of the donors classified V segments as functional when productive rearrangements were above 56.7% and as segregating when the standard deviation between donors was above 5%. A statistical classification framework was built to diagnose cytomegalovirus status from the catalog of TCR beta chain sequences. In a later analysis, V and J genes were assigned by comparing TCR nucleotide sequences against IMGT/GENE-DB human TR gene sequences. The TCRdist pipeline was used in a later analysis to assign CDR3 sequences and most-parsimonious VDJ recombination scenarios. A later analysis defined each TCR beta chain by its CDR3 amino acid sequence plus V-gene family, and excluded reads lacking a unique V-gene family. A later analysis removed several hundred highly shared, low-generation-probability nucleotide sequences to deal with suspected cross-contamination and a sequencing artifact. In a later analysis, a clonal expansion index for each public chain was calculated from normalized within-repertoire ranks of inferred template counts. Generation probabilities in a later analysis came from a VDJ recombination model fitted to out-of-frame rearrangements, and those results were checked against IGoR. Hypergeometric tests were used in a later analysis to score TCR-TCR, TCR-HLA and TCR-CMV co-occurrence, with a repertoire-size bias correction applied to the TCR pairs. False discovery rates were estimated in a later analysis by permuting HLA or CMV assignments 20 times. A later analysis grouped co-occurring TCRs with DBSCAN, adding TCRdist sequence similarity when clustering within HLA-allele-positive subsets. Repertoires with fewer than 30,000 or more than 120,000 public chains were left out of co-occurrence clustering, as were about 5 repertoires with anomalous nucleotide sharing. The clones in this table, taken by TCRdb from immuneACCESS, are in-frame only. Not every clone is retained; where verified, under half of the shortfall comes from an unresolved V gene, and the cause of the rest is unknown. For V, J and clone size, that table is used; D and trimming come from the DNA. The sample table lists about 140,000 clones, almost 85% of them with a count of one. The leading ten clones occupy roughly 3.1% of the sample.

The cohort was made up of 666 healthy bone marrow donors. Cohort members were all nominally healthy when sampled, although unrecorded immune exposures were likely present. The donor was CMV seropositive and belonged to the group of 250 to 300 seropositive cohort members. Every donor gave a peripheral blood sample, and the peripheral blood mononuclear cells from that sample were used for TCR beta sequencing. The Qiagen DNeasy Blood Extraction Kit was used to extract genomic DNA from the blood cell samples. As concerns this clone: What this receptor recognizes is not known. Per-base qualities were not stored, and no clone one base away is much larger.

This receptor was taken from a man younger than 35 in good health and CMV-seropositive. Sequencing was done on a sample of PBMCs.

In nucleotides, the sequence is TGTGCCAGCAGTGAGCAACAGATTAGCAATCAGCCCCAGCATTTT. Its product reads: CASSEQQISNQPQHF. The sequence links TRBV2 to TRBJ1-5; the D segment cannot be called with confidence. The CDR3 sequence holds 15 residues, the cysteine and phenylalanine included. Left in the record is the CDR3 DNA by itself, 45 bases read in frame from the first base. CDR1 SNHLY and CDR2 FYNNEI were looked up in the germline V gene. V loses 3 bases of germline sequence and J loses 0 bases, and the interval between the two ends is 9 bases.